These 9 T cell receptor beta chains originate from one sample sequenced in a study of blood T cells in healthy people across ages. A sample-barcoded 5' primer and a J-beta primer mix were used in a second PCR of roughly 7 to 11 cycles. Each CDR3 protein gets one entry after TCRdb re-called the 5' RACE reads with MiXCR. The sample lists about 1.6 million distinct CDR3 sequences; roughly 32% were seen once. Sequenced input: blood. The receptors were gathered from a woman in her 30s in good health.

Remarks on this clonotype: The germline gene is not matched at one end of the junction; a read error may be the cause. V usage is TRBV28 and J usage is TRBJ2-6; D is possibly TRBD1 (5 bases). The CDR3 is 13 residues long. Germline CDR1 reads MDHEN; CDR2 reads SYDVKM. The CDR3 sequence is CASEASGADVLTF. The CDR3 DNA reads TGTGCCAGCGAGGCTTCTGGGGCCGACGTCCTGACTTTC.

The CDR3: CSASGGEALLYEQYF. The CDR3 coding sequence is TGCAGTGCTAGTGGCGGGGAGGCCCTCCTCTACGAGCAGTACTTC. The chain links TRBV20-1 to TRBJ2-4, with D perhaps matching TRBD2 (6 bases). The J call may not be correct, given that the DNA end is closer to TRBJ2-7. Germline assignment: CDR1 DFQATT and CDR2 SNEGSKA (reference sequence). The CDR3 extends over 15 amino acids.

This clonotype was recorded a few times. The chain employs TRBV5-6 and TRBJ2-1; a weak D match, TRBD2 (5 bases). The CDR3 spans 17 residues. V was cut by 3 bases and J by 0 bases, with 16 bases left in between. In germline, CDR1 is SGHDT, CDR2 YYEEEE. The CDR3 region is CASSWSWRASSYNEQFF. In DNA form, the CDR3 reads TGTGCCAGCAGCTGGAGTTGGCGGGCCAGCTCCTACAATGAGCAGTTCTTC.

The chain recombines TRBV18 with TRBJ2-4; D might be TRBD1 (6 bases). V gave up 2 bases and J gave up 13 bases, with 15 bases separating them. Looked up from germline, CDR1 is KGHSH and CDR2 is LQKENI. The CDR3 is 13 amino acids. CDR3 region: CASSPTTGAEQYF. CDR3 in DNA: TGTGCCAGCTCACCAACGACAGGAGCAGAGCAGTACTTC. The full variable domain, rest sourced from reference TRBV18 and TRBJ2-4, is NAGVMQNPRHLVRRRGQEARLRCSPMKGHSHVYWYRQLPEEGLKFMVYLQKENIIDESGMPKERFSAEFPKEGPSILRIQQVVRGDSAAYFCASSPTTGAEQYFGAGTRLSVL.

In this sample, this clonotype turned up many times. The rearrangement joins TRBV10-3 to TRBJ2-7; unclear D gene. V lost 4 bases and J lost 2, with 6 bases in between. The CDR3 runs 12 residues. CDR1 is ENHRY and CDR2 is SYGVKD in the germline V gene. The CDR3 sequence: CAISGTPYEQYF. CDR3 nucleotide sequence: TGTGCCATCAGTGGGACCCCCTACGAGCAGTACTTC.

A remark on this clonotype: The junction shows a germline mismatch at one end, possibly a read error. This chain uses TRBV4-1 with TRBJ1-4, with 7 bases aligning to TRBD1. Germline CDR1 and CDR2: MGHRA and YSYEKL. This CDR3 comprises 17 residues. The CDR3 reads CASSQGPTGTANEKLFF. In nucleotides, the CDR3 is TGCGCCAGCAGCCAAGGCCCAACCGGGACAGCTAATGAAAAGCTGTTTTTT.

With respect to this clonotype: A read error is possible here, since a much larger clone lies one base away. The V gene is TRBV29-1, the J gene TRBJ1-2; D is unclear. The ends were cut back, 7 bases at V and 12 bases at J, with 9 bases in the middle. The CDR3 spans 8 residues. CDR1 and CDR2 from the germline V gene are SQVTM and ANQGSEA. The CDR3 protein is CSGDAHTF. The CDR3 DNA reads as TGCAGCGGTGATGCGCACACCTTC.

V is TRBV7-2 and J is TRBJ2-1; D unclear. The ends were cut back, 5 bases at V and 5 bases at J, with 22 bases in the middle. The CDR3 has 17 amino acids. Germline V gene lookup returns CDR1 SGHTA and CDR2 FQGNSA. Here the CDR3 reads CASSPPKGSQAHNEQFF. CDR3 DNA: TGTGCCAGCAGCCCCCCCAAAGGTTCGCAGGCCCACAATGAGCAGTTCTTC.

This rearrangement joins TRBV20-1 to TRBJ2-7, with 10 bases matching TRBD2. V dropped 7 bases and J dropped 3; count of bases not matched to a gene: 15. Germline V gene sequence: CDR1 DFQATT, CDR2 SNEGSKA (reference sequence). This CDR3 comprises 16 residues. CDR3 nucleotides: TGCAGTGTTGGATCACTAGCGGGGTGGGACTACTACGAGCAGTACTTC. Amino acid sequence: CSVGSLAGWDYYEQYF.